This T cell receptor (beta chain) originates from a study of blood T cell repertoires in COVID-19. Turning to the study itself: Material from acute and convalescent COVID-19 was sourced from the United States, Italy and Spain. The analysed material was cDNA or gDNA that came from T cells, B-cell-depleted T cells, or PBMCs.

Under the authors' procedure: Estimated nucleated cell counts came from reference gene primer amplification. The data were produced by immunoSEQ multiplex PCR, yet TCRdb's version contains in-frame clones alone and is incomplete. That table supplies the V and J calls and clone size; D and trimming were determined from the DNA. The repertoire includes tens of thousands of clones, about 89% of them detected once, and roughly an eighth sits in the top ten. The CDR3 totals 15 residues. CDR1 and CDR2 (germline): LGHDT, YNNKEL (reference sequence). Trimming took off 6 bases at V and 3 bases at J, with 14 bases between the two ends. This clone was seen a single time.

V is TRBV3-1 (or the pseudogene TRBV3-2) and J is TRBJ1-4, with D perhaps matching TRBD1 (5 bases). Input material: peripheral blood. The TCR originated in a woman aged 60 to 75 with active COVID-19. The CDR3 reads CASSLLGGANEKLFF. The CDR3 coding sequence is TGTGCCAGCAGTCTGCTGGGGGGAGCTAATGAAAAACTGTTTTTT.